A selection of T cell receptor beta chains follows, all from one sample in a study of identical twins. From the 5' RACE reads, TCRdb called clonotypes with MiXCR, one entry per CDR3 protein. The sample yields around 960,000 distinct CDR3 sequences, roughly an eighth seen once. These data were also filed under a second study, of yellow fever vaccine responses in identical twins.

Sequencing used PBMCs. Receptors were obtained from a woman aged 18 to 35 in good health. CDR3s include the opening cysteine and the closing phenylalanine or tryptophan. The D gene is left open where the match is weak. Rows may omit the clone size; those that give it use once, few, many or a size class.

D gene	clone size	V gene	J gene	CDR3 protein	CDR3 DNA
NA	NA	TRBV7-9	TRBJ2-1	CASSLVSLRNEQFF	TGTGCCAGCAGCTTAGTCTCCCTACGCAATGAGCAGTTCTTC
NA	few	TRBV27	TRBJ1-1	CASSPGWGSVEAFF	TGTGCCAGCAGTCCCGGGTGGGGTTCAGTTGAAGCTTTCTTT
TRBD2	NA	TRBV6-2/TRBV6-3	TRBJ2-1	CASSQGRGVHNEQFF	TGTGCCAGCAGCCAGGGACGGGGGGTTCACAATGAGCAGTTCTTC
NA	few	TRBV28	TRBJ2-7	CASLSGTSFEQYF	TGTGCCAGCCTATCGGGAACGTCTTTTGAGCAGTACTTC
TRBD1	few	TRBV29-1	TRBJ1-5	CSVGTGLRNQPQHF	TGCAGCGTAGGGACAGGGTTGAGAAATCAGCCCCAGCATTTT
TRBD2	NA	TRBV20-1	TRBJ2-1	CSAREPGLAGNSYNEQFF	TGCAGTGCTAGAGAGCCGGGACTAGCGGGCAACTCCTACAATGAGCAGTTCTTC
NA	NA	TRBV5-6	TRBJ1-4	CASSPGGGGNEKLFF	TGTGCCAGCAGCCCTGGTGGGGGAGGTAATGAAAAACTGTTTTTT
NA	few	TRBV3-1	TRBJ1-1	CASTTPGREAFF	TGTGCCAGCACTACTCCGGGGAGAGAAGCTTTCTTT
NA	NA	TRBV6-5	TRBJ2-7	CASSYVRESYEQYF	TGTGCCAGCAGTTACGTGCGGGAATCCTACGAGCAGTACTTC
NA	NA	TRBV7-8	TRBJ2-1	CASSSPIGASSYNEQFF	TGTGCCAGCAGCTCACCTATCGGGGCTAGCTCCTACAATGAGCAGTTCTTC
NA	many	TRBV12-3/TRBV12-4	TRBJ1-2	CASTNRLTANYGYTF	TGTGCCAGCACCAACCGACTCACAGCTAACTATGGCTACACCTTC
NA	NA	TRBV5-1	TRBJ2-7	CASSLATGLLYEQYF	TGCGCCAGCAGCTTGGCCACGGGGCTACTTTACGAGCAGTACTTC
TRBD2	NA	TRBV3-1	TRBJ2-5	CASTLEGAGVGGTQYF	TGTGCCAGCACCCTAGAAGGGGCGGGAGTTGGGGGGACCCAGTACTTC
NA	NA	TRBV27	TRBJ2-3	CASGATGSDTQYF	TGTGCCAGCGGTGCGACAGGTTCAGATACGCAGTATTTT
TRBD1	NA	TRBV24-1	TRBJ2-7	CATSDRATGPTYEQYF	TGTGCCACCAGTGACCGAGCGACAGGGCCGACCTACGAGCAGTACTTC
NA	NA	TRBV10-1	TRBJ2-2	CASRNDATLVTGELFF	TGCGCCAGCAGAAATGACGCGACTTTAGTCACCGGGGAGCTGTTTTTT
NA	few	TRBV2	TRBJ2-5	CASSEERNESFLGETQYF	TGTGCCAGCAGTGAAGAAAGGAACGAATCTTTCTTGGGAGAGACCCAGTACTTC
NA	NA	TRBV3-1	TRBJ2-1	CASSQTRRGNEQFF	TGTGCCAGCAGCCAGACTAGAAGAGGCAATGAGCAGTTCTTC
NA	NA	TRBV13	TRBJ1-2	CASSLLGAGWNGYTF	TGTGCCAGCAGCCTGCTTGGGGCAGGGTGGAATGGCTACACCTTC
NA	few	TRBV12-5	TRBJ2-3	CASGLFTKSSTDTQYF	TGTGCTAGTGGTTTGTTCACAAAATCTAGCACAGATACGCAGTATTTT
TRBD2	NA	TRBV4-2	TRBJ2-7	CASSQDISGSLYEQYF	TGTGCCAGCAGCCAAGATATTAGCGGGTCCCTTTACGAGCAGTACTTC
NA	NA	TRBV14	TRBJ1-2	CASSLTRAGFGGYTF	TGTGCCAGCAGCCTAACGAGGGCAGGGTTCGGCGGCTACACCTTC
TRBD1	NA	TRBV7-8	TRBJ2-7	CASSLGTGFEQYF	TGTGCCAGCAGCCTCGGGACAGGGTTCGAGCAGTACTTC
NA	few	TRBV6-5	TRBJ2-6	CASSYSNSRVSGANVLTF	TGTGCCAGCAGTTACTCGAATTCGAGAGTCTCTGGGGCCAACGTCCTGACTTTC
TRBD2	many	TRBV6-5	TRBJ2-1	CASSYSKTSAAYNEQFF	TGTGCCAGCAGTTACTCGAAAACTAGCGCGGCCTACAATGAGCAGTTCTTC
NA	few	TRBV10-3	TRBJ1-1	CAISTQGTNTEAFF	TGTGCCATCAGTACACAGGGAACGAACACTGAAGCTTTCTTT